This TCR beta chain was sequenced during a study of monozygotic twins with inflammatory bowel disease. Study-level points and caveats: The inverse Simpson measure of TCRbeta diversity was lower in IBD patients than in healthy co-twins. Differences in immunosuppressive treatment may have been a source of added variability in patient repertoires.

Making each TCR library took roughly 3,200 ng of total RNA. cDNA for each sample came from eight separate reactions. TCRdb reprocessed the 5' RACE reads and reports one entry per CDR3 protein, with no DNA. The specimen's table records some 150,000 distinct CDR3 sequences. Notes on this clonotype: As yet, its antigen is unknown.

CDR3 size: 14 residues. Germline assignment: CDR1 MNHEY and CDR2 SMNVEV (reference sequence). The chain uses TRBV27 and TRBJ1-5; no DNA is available, so the TRBD1 call from TCRdb remains unchecked. Sequenced material: blood. The receptor's source is a human donor with ulcerative colitis or Crohn's disease, or a healthy co-twin of an affected twin (not recorded which). The CDR3 spells CASSLWGGDQPQHF.